Sequencing of this TCR beta chain was carried out in a study of graft-versus-host responses after intestinal transplantation. Looking at the study overall: Tacrolimus and steroids were given for two to three years to all recipients after anti-thymocyte globulin induction. Study-wide results and limits: Early post-transplant HvG declines showed an association with peak circulating GvH clone levels. Present in recipient marrow, GvH clones included some that appeared first in ileum or blood.

TCRdb's table, derived via immunoSEQ multiplex PCR, lists solely in-frame clones and lacks some. Among some 6,800 clones, roughly a quarter were seen once, and the ten largest hold more than 4.5%. Specimen: alloreactive CD4+ T cells from a mixed lymphocyte reaction culture, collected before intestinal transplant. As for subset: CFSE-low proliferating T cells sorted from approximately six-day pre-transplant mixed lymphocyte reaction (GvH or HvG direction). This TCR was recovered from a human patient who received an intestinal transplant.

The DNA for the CDR3 is TGTGCCAGCTCACCGGGACTAGTCGAGCAGTACTTC. This sequence encodes CASSPGLVEQYF. J is TRBJ2-7 and V is TRBV18, with 8 bases lining up with TRBD2. CDR3 length: 12 amino acids. Germline values: CDR1 KGHSH, CDR2 LQKENI. V gave up 3 bases and J gave up 6 bases; unmatched junction bases: 1.